This T cell receptor beta chain was observed in a study of regulatory and conventional T cells in RAG deficiency. The sorted conventional CD4+ T cells were CD25-low and CD127-high, with genomic DNA sequenced. This CDR3 has 14 amino acids. CDR1 is SEHNR, CDR2 FQNEAQ, per germline (reference sequence). With 5 bases removed from V and 0 bases from J, the gap between germline ends came to 8 bases. Data came from immunoSEQ multiplex PCR; TCRdb stores just in-frame clones and leaves some out. The sample shows about 50,000 clones, about 87% of them seen only once. General study results and limits: Shorter CDR3s in all patient subsets; >90% Treg-Tconv overlap in Omenn.

About this clone: Its target is unknown.

The same specimen was also included in a second study, on regulatory T cells. Per that study: The primer mix had 52 TRBV and 13 TRBJ primers.

This TCR was recovered from a human donor in good health. The sample consisted of CD4+ effector T cells sorted from blood. The chain recombines TRBV7-9 with TRBJ1-3; D is ambiguous. CDR3 in DNA: TGTGCCAGCAGCCTGAGCCTCTCTGGAAACACCATATATTTT. Its translation is CASSLSLSGNTIYF.